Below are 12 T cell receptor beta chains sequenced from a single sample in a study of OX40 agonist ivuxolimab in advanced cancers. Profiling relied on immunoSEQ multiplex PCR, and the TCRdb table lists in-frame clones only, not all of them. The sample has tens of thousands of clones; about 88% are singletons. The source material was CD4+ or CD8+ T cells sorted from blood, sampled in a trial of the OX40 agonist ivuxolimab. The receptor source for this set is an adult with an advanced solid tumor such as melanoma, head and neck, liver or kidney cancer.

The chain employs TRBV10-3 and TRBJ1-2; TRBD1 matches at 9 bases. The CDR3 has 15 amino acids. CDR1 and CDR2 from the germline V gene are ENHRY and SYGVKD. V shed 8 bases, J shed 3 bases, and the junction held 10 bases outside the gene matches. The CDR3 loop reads CAIGGTGISDYGYTF. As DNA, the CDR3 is TGTGCCATCGGAGGGACAGGGATTTCGGACTATGGCTACACCTTC.

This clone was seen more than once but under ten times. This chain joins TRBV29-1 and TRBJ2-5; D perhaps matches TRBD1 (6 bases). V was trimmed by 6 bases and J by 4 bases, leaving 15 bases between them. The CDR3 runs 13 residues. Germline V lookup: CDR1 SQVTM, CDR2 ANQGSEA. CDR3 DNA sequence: TGCAGCGTACCTACAGGGTTCGGAGAGACCCAGTACTTC. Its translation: CSVPTGFGETQYF.

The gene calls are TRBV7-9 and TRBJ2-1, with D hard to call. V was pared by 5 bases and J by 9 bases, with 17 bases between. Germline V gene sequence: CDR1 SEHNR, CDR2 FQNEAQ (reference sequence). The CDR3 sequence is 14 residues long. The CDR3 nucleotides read TGTGCCAGCAGCGCCCGTTCAGAGGTCATTGAGCAGTTCTTC. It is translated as CASSARSEVIEQFF.

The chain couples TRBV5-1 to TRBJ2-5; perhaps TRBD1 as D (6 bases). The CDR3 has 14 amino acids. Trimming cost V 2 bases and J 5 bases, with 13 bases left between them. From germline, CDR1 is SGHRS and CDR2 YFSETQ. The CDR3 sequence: CASSFPDRRETQYF. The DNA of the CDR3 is TGCGCCAGCAGCTTTCCGGACAGAAGGGAGACCCAGTACTTC.

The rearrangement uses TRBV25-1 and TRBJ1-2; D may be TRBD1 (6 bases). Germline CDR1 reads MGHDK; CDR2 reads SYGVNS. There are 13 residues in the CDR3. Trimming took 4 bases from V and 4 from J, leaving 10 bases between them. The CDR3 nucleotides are TGTGCCAGCAGTGGGACAGATTTCTATGGCTACACCTTC. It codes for CASSGTDFYGYTF.

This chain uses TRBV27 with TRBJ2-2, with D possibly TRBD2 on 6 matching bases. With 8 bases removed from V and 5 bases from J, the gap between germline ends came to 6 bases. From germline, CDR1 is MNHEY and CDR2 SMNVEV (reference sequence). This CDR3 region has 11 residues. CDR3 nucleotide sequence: TGTGCCAGCGGGAGGACCGGGGAGCTGTTTTTT. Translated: CASGRTGELFF.

The CDR3 bases are TGTGCCAGCAGCGATAGCGGGAGGAGCACGTTCTTC. Translated: CASSDSGRSTFF. The rearrangement joins TRBV7-2 to TRBJ2-1; 10 bases fit TRBD2. With 5 bases clipped from V and 15 bases from J, the junction kept 7 bases outside the gene matches. This CDR3 spans 12 amino acids. Per germline, CDR1 SGHTA and CDR2 FQGNSA.

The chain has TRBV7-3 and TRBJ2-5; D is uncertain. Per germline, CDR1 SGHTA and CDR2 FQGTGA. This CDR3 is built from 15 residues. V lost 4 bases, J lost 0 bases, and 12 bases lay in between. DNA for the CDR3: TGTGCCAGCAGCTCGAACGGGCTGGACCAAGAGACCCAGTACTTC. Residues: CASSSNGLDQETQYF.

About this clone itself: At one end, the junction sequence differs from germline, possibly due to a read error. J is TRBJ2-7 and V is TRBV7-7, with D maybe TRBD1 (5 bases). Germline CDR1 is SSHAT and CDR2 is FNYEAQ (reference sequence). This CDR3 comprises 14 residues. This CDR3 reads CASSLTDSSYEQYF. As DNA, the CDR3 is TGTGCTAGCAGCTTAACAGACAGCTCCTACGAGCAGTACTTC.

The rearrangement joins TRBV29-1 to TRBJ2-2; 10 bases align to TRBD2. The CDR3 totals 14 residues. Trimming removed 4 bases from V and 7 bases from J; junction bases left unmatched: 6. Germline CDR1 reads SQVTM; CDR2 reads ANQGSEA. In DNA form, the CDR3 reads TGCAGCGTTGGGCCTAGCGGGAGTTTCGGGGAGCTGTTTTTT. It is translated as CSVGPSGSFGELFF.

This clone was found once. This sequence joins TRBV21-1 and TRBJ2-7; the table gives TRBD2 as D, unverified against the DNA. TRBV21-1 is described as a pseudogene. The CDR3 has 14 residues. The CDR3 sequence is CASTPGLVSYEQYF. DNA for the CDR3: TGTGCCAGCACTCCGGGACTAGTGTCCTACGAGCAGTACTTC.

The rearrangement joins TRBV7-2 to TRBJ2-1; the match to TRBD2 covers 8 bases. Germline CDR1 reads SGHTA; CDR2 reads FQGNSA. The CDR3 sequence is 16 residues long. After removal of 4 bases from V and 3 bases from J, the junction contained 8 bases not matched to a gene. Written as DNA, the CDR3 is TGTGCCAGCAGCTCCAGGGTTAGCGGGATCTACAATGAGCAGTTCTTC. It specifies CASSSRVSGIYNEQFF.